The sequence of this T cell receptor beta chain was determined in a study of blood T cell repertoires in COVID-19. Turning to the study itself: COVID-19 samples from acute and convalescent phases originated in the United States, Italy and Spain. From T cells, B-cell-depleted T cells, or PBMCs came the material, which was cDNA or gDNA.

Trimming pared 1 base from V and 6 bases from J, leaving 8 bases between. The CDR3 consists of 13 residues. CDR1 is WSHSY and CDR2 is SAAADI in the germline V gene. Authors' data handling: Nucleated cell number was recorded as an estimate derived from reference gene primer amplification. TCRdb's table, derived via immunoSEQ multiplex PCR, lists solely in-frame clones and lacks some. V, J and clone size were drawn from that table, and D and trimming were deduced from the DNA. This sample yields some 180,000 clones, of which roughly 78% are seen a single time; under 3.5% belongs to the top ten. The chain recombines TRBV10-2 with TRBJ2-3; TRBD2 is a possible D gene (5 bases). The sequenced sample was peripheral blood. The source is a woman aged 80 or over with active or convalescent COVID-19. The CDR3 DNA follows: TGCGCCAGCAGTGAGTTGGAGGTGGATACGCAGTATTTT. It encodes CASSELEVDTQYF.